Shown below are 5 T cell receptor beta chains from a single sample sequenced in a study of T cell changes during pregnancy in multiple sclerosis. TCRdb's copy holds only in-frame clones and misses some; the assay was immunoSEQ multiplex PCR. Seen here are roughly 15,000 clones, about four fifths observed once, and the top ten hold around 17%. This material consisted of CD8+ T cells from peripheral blood mononuclear cells, taken in the third trimester of pregnancy. Source of these receptors: a female donor in good health, enrolled as a control in a pregnancy study.

A few counts support this clone. In DNA, the CDR3 is TGTGCCAGCAGCCAAGATAAGTGGCAGGGGAAAAATAATTCACCCCTCCACTTT. Amino acid sequence: CASSQDKWQGKNNSPLHF. J is TRBJ1-6 and V is TRBV14; maybe TRBD1 (6 bases). Germline CDR1 is SGHDN and CDR2 is FVKESK. The CDR3 is 18 amino acids. V lost 0 bases to trimming and J lost 5 bases, with 17 bases between them.

The chain is built from TRBV5-1 and TRBJ1-2; D is perhaps TRBD1 (6 bases). CDR3 length: 14 residues. Trimming left V 7 bases short and J 5 bases short, with 18 bases between. Per the germline V gene, CDR1 is SGHRS and CDR2 is YFSETQ. The CDR3 DNA reads as TGCGCCAGCTCCCGGGGGGGCGGCGTTTATGGCTACACCTTC. This translates into CASSRGGGVYGYTF.

This clone showed up just once. This chain joins TRBV13 and TRBJ1-5; 9 bases line up with TRBD1. J was trimmed by 4 bases and V by 4 bases; bases with no gene match: 8. The CDR3 totals 16 residues. The germline gives CDR1 PRHDT, CDR2 FYEKMQ (reference sequence). CDR3 loop: CASSSGTGQKNQPQHF. In nucleotides, the CDR3 is TGTGCCAGCAGCTCCGGGACAGGGCAGAAGAATCAGCCCCAGCATTTT.

This clone was observed once. This CDR3 is CASSVGAGDNQPQHF. For the CDR3, the DNA is TGTGCCAGCAGCGTAGGGGCAGGGGACAATCAGCCCCAGCATTTT. V and J are TRBV9 and TRBJ1-5; the D gene is possibly TRBD1 (6 bases). V was shortened by 0 bases and J by 3 bases, with 10 bases between the two germline ends. Germline assignment: CDR1 SGDLS and CDR2 YYNGEE. This CDR3 comprises 15 residues.

This clone was seen only a few times. The chain has TRBV15 and TRBJ1-2, with unresolved D. Germline-derived CDR1 and CDR2 are LNHNV and YYDKDF (reference sequence). CDR3 size: 14 residues. With 0 bases removed from V and 5 bases from J, the gap between germline ends came to 10 bases. This CDR3 is CATSRDLAGYGYTF. CDR3 DNA sequence: TGTGCCACCAGCAGAGATCTGGCGGGGTATGGCTACACCTTC.